What follows is one T cell receptor (beta chain) and its context. What it binds is unknown. The data originate from a study of CXCR3-negative and CXCR3-positive naive CD8 T cells. This CDR3 comprises 16 residues. The germline V gene encodes CDR1 SQVTM and CDR2 ANQGSEA. Whole-study findings and limits: In both naive subsets diversity was comparably high, whereas memory CD8+ cells showed much lower diversity. Naive cells that were CXCR3-negative or CXCR3-positive used TRBV-TRBJ genes alike, while memory cells diverged.

The method, 5' RACE with UMI labels, was used to prepare the TRB cDNA libraries. TCRdb reprocessed the 5' RACE reads and reports one entry per CDR3 protein, with no DNA. The sample totals approximately 38,000 distinct CDR3 sequences; its top ten clones hold under 10%. Triplicate sorting captured some 290,000 cells each from every CD8+ T cell subset. Sequencing was carried out using memory CD8+ T cells from blood. This TCR came from a human donor in good health. Some clones in this sample may be carry-over from other donors' samples. This chain uses TRBV29-1 with TRBJ2-3; the TCRdb D gene call, TRBD1, has no DNA to confirm it. CDR3 protein: CSVEGLQGASTDTQYF.